This T cell receptor (beta chain) was retrieved from a study of blood T cell repertoires in COVID-19. For the study at large: In each case, the material was cDNA or gDNA derived from T cells, B-cell-depleted T cells, or PBMCs.

With 2 bases removed from V and 0 bases from J, the gap between germline ends came to 16 bases. Germline assignment: CDR1 MNHNS and CDR2 SASEGT. The CDR3 length is 18 residues. Clones were read by immunoSEQ multiplex PCR, and TCRdb kept only the in-frame ones, dropping some. The data hold about 400,000 clones, with roughly nine tenths observed a single time. The chain is built from TRBV6-1 and TRBJ2-2; TRBD1 might be the D (6 bases). This TCR was sampled from a woman aged 25 to 39 who had recovered from COVID-19. The specimen sequenced was PBMCs or T cells enriched from blood (not recorded which). In DNA form, the CDR3 reads TGTGCCAGCAGTGAATTTCGTGGGGGACATACGAACACCGGGGAGCTGTTTTTT. Translating gives CASSEFRGGHTNTGELFF.